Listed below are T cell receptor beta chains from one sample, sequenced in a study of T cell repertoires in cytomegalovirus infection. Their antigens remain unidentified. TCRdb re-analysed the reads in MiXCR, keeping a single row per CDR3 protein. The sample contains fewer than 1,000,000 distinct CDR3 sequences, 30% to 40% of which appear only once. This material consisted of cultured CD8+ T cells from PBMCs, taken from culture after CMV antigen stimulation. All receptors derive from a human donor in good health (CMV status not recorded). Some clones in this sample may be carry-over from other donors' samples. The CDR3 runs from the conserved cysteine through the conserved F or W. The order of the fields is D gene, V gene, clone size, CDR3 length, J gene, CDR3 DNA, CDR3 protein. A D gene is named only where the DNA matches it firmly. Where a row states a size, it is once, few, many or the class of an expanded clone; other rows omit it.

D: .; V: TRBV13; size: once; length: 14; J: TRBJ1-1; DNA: TGTGCCAGCAGCTTAGACAACAGGAGGACTGAAGCTTTCTTT; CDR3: CASSLDNRRTEAFF
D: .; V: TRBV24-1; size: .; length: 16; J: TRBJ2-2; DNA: TGTGCCACCAGTGATTCCGACAGGGACTTTCCCGGGGAGCTGTTTTTT; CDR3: CATSDSDRDFPGELFF
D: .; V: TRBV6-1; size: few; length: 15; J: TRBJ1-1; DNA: TGTGCCAGCAGTGAAAGGGCACGACTGAACACTGAAGCTTTCTTT; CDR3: CASSERARLNTEAFF
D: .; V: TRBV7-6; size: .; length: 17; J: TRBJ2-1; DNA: TGTGCCAGCAGCTTAGAGCAGGCCGGCCTATCCTACAATGAGCAGTTCTTC; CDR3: CASSLEQAGLSYNEQFF
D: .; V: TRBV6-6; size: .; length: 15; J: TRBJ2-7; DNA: TGTGCCAGCAGTCCGGGACCGCGAAACTCCTACGAGCAGTACTTC; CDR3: CASSPGPRNSYEQYF
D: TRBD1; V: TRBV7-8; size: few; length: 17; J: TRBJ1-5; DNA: TGTGCCAGCAGCCTCACCCACAAGACAGGGAACAATCAGCCCCAGCATTTT; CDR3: CASSLTHKTGNNQPQHF
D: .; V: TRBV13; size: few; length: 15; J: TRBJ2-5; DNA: TGTGCCAGCAGCGGAAGAGGGGGGAAACAAGAGACCCAGTACTTC; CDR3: CASSGRGGKQETQYF
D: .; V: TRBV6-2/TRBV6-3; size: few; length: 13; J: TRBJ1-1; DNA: TGTGCCAGCAGTTATGGTGGGTCCAGGGAAGCTTTCTTT; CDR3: CASSYGGSREAFF
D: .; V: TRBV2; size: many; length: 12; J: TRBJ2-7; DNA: TGTGCCAGCAGTGAGAGTTTCTACGAGCAGTACTTC; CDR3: CASSESFYEQYF
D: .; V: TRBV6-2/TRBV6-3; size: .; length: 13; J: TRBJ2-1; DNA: TGTGCCAGCGGACAACAGGTATACAATGAGCAGTTCTTC; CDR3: CASGQQVYNEQFF
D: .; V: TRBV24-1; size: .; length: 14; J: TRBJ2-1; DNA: TGTGCCACCAGCGCAGGACGGGGCGAAAATGAGCAGTTCTTC; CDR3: CATSAGRGENEQFF
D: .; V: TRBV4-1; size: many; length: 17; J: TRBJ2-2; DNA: TGCGCCAGCAGCCACCCGACTGAGACCGCGAACACCGGGGAGCTGTTTTTT; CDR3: CASSHPTETANTGELFF
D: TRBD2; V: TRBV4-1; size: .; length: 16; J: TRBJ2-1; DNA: TGCGCCAGCAGCCAAGTTACGGGGGGGCCGGACAATGAGCAGTTCTTC; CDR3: CASSQVTGGPDNEQFF
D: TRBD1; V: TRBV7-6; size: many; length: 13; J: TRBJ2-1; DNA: TGTGCCAGCAGTGGGACAGGCAACAATGAGCAGTTCTTC; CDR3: CASSGTGNNEQFF
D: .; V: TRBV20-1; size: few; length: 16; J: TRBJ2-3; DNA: TGCAGTGCTATCTCACGCTCTGGTCGAAGCACAGATACGCAGTATTTT; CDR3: CSAISRSGRSTDTQYF
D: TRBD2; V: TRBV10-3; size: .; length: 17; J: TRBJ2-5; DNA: TGTGCCATCAGGGGGACAGGGACTAGCGGGGGACAAGAGACCCAGTACTTC; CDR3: CAIRGTGTSGGQETQYF
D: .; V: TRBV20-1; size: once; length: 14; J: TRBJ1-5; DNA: TGCAGTGCTAGAGATAGGCGGTTGGGTCAGCCCCAGCATTTT; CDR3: CSARDRRLGQPQHF
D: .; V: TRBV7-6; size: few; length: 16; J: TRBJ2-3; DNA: TGTGCCAGCAGCAACTCCATAGTCGGAAGCACAGATACGCAGTATTTT; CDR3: CASSNSIVGSTDTQYF
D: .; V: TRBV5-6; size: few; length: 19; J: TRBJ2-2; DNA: TGTGCCAGCAGCTTGAGTGGAGTGGTTTGGGGGACGAACACCGGGGAGCTGTTTTTT; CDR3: CASSLSGVVWGTNTGELFF
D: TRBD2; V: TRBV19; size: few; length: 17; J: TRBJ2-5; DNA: TGTGCCAGTAGTATAAGCACCTGGACTAGATCGTCCGAGACCCAGTACTTC; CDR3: CASSISTWTRSSETQYF
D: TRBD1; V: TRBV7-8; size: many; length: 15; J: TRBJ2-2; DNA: TGTGCCAGCAGCCTAAGGACAGGGGAGACCGGGGAGCTGTTTTTT; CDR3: CASSLRTGETGELFF
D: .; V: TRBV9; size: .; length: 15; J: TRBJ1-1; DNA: TGTGCCAGCAGCGTAGGCCGAGGCCCGAACACTGAAGCTTTCTTT; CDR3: CASSVGRGPNTEAFF
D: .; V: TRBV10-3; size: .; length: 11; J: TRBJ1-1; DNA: TGTGCCATTCTATTGGGCACTGAAGCTTTCTTT; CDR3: CAILLGTEAFF
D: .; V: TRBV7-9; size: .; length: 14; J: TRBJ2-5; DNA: TGTGCCAGCAGCTCCCCGGAGAACAGGGAGACCCAGTACTTC; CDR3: CASSSPENRETQYF
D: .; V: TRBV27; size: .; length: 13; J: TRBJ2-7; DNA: TGTGTCAGCAGTTTGCCCCGAGGCGACGAGCAGTACTTC; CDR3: CVSSLPRGDEQYF
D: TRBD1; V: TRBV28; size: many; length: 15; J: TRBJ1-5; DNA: TGTGCCAGCAGTTCACTGGGACAGATCAATCAGCCCCAGCATTTT; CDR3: CASSSLGQINQPQHF
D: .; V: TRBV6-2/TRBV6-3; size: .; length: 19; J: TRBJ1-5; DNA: TGTGCCAGCAGTTACTCCGGACAAGCACAAGAGGAGGAGGGCCAGCCCCAGCATTTT; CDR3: CASSYSGQAQEEEGQPQHF
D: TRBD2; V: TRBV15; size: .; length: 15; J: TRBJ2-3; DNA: TGTGCCACCAGCAAGACTAGCGGGAGCACAGATACGCAGTATTTT; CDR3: CATSKTSGSTDTQYF
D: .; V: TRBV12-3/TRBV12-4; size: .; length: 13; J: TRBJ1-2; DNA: TGTGCCAACAGTTTCGGGGGGGCGAGTGGCTACACCTTC; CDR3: CANSFGGASGYTF
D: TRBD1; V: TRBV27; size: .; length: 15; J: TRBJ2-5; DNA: TGTGCCAGCAGCCGAGACTATTCAGGGGGAGAGACCCAGTACTTC; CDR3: CASSRDYSGGETQYF
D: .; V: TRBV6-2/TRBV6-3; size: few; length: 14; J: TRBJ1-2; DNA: TGTGCCAGCACTACCTGGAGTCAGACATATGGCTACACCTTC; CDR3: CASTTWSQTYGYTF
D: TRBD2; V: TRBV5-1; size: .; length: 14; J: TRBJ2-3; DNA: TGCGCCAGCCAGTTAGCGGGGGGGTCCGATACGCAGTATTTT; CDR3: CASQLAGGSDTQYF
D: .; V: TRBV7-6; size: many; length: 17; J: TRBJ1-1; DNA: TGTGCCAGCAGCTTAGCCGCAATGAAAACGCCGAACACTGAAGCTTTCTTT; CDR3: CASSLAAMKTPNTEAFF
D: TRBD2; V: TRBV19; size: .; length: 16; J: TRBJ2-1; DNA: TGTGCCAGTAGTCGTAGCGGGGGGGCCGCGTACAATGAGCAGTTCTTC; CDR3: CASSRSGGAAYNEQFF
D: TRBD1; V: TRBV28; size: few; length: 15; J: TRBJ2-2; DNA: TGTGCCAGCAGTGACCGGGACAGGGACACCGGGGAGCTGTTTTTT; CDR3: CASSDRDRDTGELFF
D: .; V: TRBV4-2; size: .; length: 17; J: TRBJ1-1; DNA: TGTGCCAGCAGCCAAGGGGATACTCACTTCGTGAACACTGAAGCTTTCTTT; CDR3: CASSQGDTHFVNTEAFF
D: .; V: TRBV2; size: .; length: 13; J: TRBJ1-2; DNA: TGTGCCAGCAGTGCGGCGGCCCGGGATGGCTACACCTTC; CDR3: CASSAAARDGYTF
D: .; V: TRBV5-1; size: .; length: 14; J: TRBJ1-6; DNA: TGCGCCAGCAGGGAAAGCTCCTATAATTCACCCCTCCACTTT; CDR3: CASRESSYNSPLHF
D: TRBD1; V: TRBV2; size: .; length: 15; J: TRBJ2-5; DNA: TGTGCCAGCAGTGAACCGGGACAGGGGATAAAGACCCAGTACTTC; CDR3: CASSEPGQGIKTQYF
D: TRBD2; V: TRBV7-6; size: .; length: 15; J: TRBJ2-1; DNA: TGTGCCAGCAGCCTTGGGACTAGCAATCTCAATGAGCAGTTCTTC; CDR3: CASSLGTSNLNEQFF
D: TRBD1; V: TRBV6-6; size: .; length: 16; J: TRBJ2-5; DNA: TGTGCCAGCAGTTACACCCTCGGGACAGCAGGGGAGACCCAGTACTTC; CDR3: CASSYTLGTAGETQYF
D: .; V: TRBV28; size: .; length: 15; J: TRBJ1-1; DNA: TGTGCCAGCAGTCCCCCGGCCGATGTGAACACTGAAGCTTTCTTT; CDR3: CASSPPADVNTEAFF
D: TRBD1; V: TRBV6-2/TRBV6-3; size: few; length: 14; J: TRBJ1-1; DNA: TGTGCCAGCAGTGACAGGGGTGGGAGCACTGAAGCTTTCTTT; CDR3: CASSDRGGSTEAFF
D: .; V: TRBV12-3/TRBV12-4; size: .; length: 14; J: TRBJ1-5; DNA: TGTGCCAGCACCGCAGGGGCTCGCAATCAGCCCCAGCATTTT; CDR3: CASTAGARNQPQHF
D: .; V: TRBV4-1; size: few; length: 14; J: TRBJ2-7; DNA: TGCGCCAGCAGCCCCCACGACAGATTCTACGAGCAGTACTTC; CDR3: CASSPHDRFYEQYF
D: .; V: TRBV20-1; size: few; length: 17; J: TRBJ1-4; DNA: TGCAGTGCTAGAGATAGCCGGGGGAGACAGGATCCGGAAAAACTGTTTTTT; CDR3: CSARDSRGRQDPEKLFF
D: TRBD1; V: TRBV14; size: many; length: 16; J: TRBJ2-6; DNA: TGTGCCAGCAGCGATTACAGGGGGCCGGGGGCCAACGTCCTGACTTTC; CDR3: CASSDYRGPGANVLTF
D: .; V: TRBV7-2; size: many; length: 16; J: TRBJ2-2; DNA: TGTGCCAGCAGCCCCCTAGGCGGGGAGGACACCGGGGAGCTGTTTTTT; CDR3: CASSPLGGEDTGELFF
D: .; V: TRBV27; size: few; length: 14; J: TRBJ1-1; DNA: TGTGCCAGCAGGGCCCGGACCATGAACACTGAAGCTTTCTTT; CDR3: CASRARTMNTEAFF
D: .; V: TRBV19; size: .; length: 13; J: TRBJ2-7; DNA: TGTGCCAGTAGCATAGGTGCAGGGACCGAGCAGTACTTC; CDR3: CASSIGAGTEQYF
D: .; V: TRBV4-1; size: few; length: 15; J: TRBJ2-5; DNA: TGCGCCAGCAGCCAAGATCTGGGCGTTAAGGCGACCCAGTACTTC; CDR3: CASSQDLGVKATQYF
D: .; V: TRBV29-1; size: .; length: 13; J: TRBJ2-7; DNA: TGCAGCGTTGAGATAACAGACCCCTACGAGCAGTACTTC; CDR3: CSVEITDPYEQYF
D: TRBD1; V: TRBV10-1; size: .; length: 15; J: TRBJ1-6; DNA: TGCGCCAGCAGTGAGTCGGCAGGGGGTCATTCACCCCTCCACTTT; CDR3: CASSESAGGHSPLHF
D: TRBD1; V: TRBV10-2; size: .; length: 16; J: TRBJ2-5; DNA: TGCGCCAGCAGTCCTTTGGACAGGGGGTACCAAGAGACCCAGTACTTC; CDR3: CASSPLDRGYQETQYF